A selection of T cell receptor beta chains follows, all from one sample in a study of CD8 T cells in Susac syndrome. TCRdb used MiXCR to reprocess the immunoSEQ multiplex PCR reads, holding one entry per CDR3 protein. Of 150,000 to 200,000 distinct CDR3 sequences in the sample, about 94% were seen once. Sequenced: CD4+ T cells from PBMCs. The receptor source for this set is a human donor in good health. CDR3s include the opening cysteine and the closing phenylalanine or tryptophan.

v_gene	j_gene	CDR3aa
TRBV6-5	TRBJ2-2	CASRRGTVLDGELFF
TRBV29-1	TRBJ1-3	CSVGFGQGSGNTIYF
TRBV20-1	TRBJ2-7	CSAREGRQGGSEQYF
TRBV9	TRBJ1-2	CASSVQGAYGYTF
TRBV2	TRBJ1-1	CASSSEQNTEAFF
TRBV29-1	TRBJ1-2	CSVESRGLSGYTF
TRBV3-1	TRBJ1-2	CASSQDGYGYTF
TRBV7-3	TRBJ2-3	CASSPTGPDTQYF
TRBV6-4	TRBJ1-2	CASSRFTGEGYTF
TRBV18	TRBJ1-2	CASSPGQGHYGYTF
TRBV18	TRBJ2-3	CASSPAQGALYTDTQYF
TRBV5-1	TRBJ2-5	CASSLPEGETQYF
TRBV6-5	TRBJ2-1	CASSPGLERGEQFF
TRBV27	TRBJ2-1	CASSPLGSGGANEQFF
TRBV6-5	TRBJ1-5	CASKTGDNQPQHF
TRBV5-1	TRBJ1-6	CASSFLTGDSPLHF
TRBV5-1	TRBJ2-5	CASRLLGGNQETQYF
TRBV15	TRBJ2-5	CATSRDHRGLDF
TRBV5-1	TRBJ2-1	CASSLVRGMEAGEQFF
TRBV6-5	TRBJ1-1	CASSFGQGPPLHTEAFF
TRBV20-1	TRBJ1-2	CSARDSRAGKVGGYTF
TRBV29-1	TRBJ1-5	CSVQWGQPSEPQHF
TRBV5-1	TRBJ1-5	CASSLQGLGNQPQHF
TRBV20-1	TRBJ1-1	CSASSLEGYDKNTEAFF